This T cell receptor beta chain stems from a study of blood T cells in healthy people across ages. Notes on this clonotype: Antigen unknown.

This CDR3 spans 15 amino acids. Per the germline V gene, CDR1 is MNHEY and CDR2 is SMNVEV (reference sequence). V lost 6 bases and J 1 base, leaving 15 bases between the germline ends. Combining a sample-barcoded 5' primer with a J-beta primer mix, a second PCR ran for roughly 6 to 12 cycles. Every cDNA molecule carried a tag from a template-switch adaptor bearing 12 random nucleotides. TCRdb reanalysed the 5' RACE reads using MiXCR and keeps one entry per CDR3 protein. The sample has 2 million or so distinct CDR3 sequences; roughly 49% are singletons. The study, taken as a whole, reports: Roughly linear declines in TCR beta diversity per million T cells occurred with age.

Input material: blood. The TCR was taken from a middle-aged woman in good health. V gene TRBV27 combines with J gene TRBJ2-5; the D is unclear. CDR3 coding DNA: TGTGCCAGCAGCCGAGCCACGGGCTCCCAAGAGACCCAGTACTTC. It encodes CASSRATGSQETQYF.